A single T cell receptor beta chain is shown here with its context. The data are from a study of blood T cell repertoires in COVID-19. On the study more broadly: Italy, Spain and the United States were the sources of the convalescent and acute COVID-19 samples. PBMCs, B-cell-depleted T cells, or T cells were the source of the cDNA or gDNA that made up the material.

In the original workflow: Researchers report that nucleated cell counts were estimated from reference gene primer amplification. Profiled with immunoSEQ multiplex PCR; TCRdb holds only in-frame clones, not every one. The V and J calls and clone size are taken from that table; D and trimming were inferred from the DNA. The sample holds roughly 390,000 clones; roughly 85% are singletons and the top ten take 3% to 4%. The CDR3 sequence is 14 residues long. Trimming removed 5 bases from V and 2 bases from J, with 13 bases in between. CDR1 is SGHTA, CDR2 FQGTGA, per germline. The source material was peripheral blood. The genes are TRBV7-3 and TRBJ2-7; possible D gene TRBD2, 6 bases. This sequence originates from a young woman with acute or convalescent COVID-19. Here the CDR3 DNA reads TGTGCCAGCAGCCCGGGACCGGGAGCCTACGAGCAGTACTTC. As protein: CASSPGPGAYEQYF.